This TCR beta chain was documented in a study of immune heterogeneity within non-small cell lung tumors. Study context: Histology included a few squamous cell carcinomas, around 10 non-squamous carcinomas and 1 unspecified tumor. Regarding the study as a whole: The study found high-frequency T-cell receptor beta clonotypes largely distinct between individual patients. Identical dominant CDR3 beta clonotypes spanned tumor sites within a patient, beside site-unique high-frequency clones.

This clonotype has more than one count but fewer than ten. Antigen specificity is unknown. Trimming shortened V by 1 base and J by 6 bases, and 12 bases separated the two germline ends. The germline V gene encodes CDR1 SGHAT and CDR2 FQDESV (reference sequence). This CDR3 spans 14 amino acids. Multiplex PCR with 32 V and 13 J primers amplified TCR beta CDR3. TCRdb re-analysed the multiplex PCR reads in MiXCR, keeping a single row per CDR3 protein. Of 20,000 to 25,000 distinct CDR3 sequences listed, under 30% are singletons. Template material for each sample was 500 to 600 ng of bulk tumor genomic DNA. Multiple biopsies spaced far apart were taken from each primary tumor during surgery. Enrolled patients presented with newly diagnosed, previously untreated non-small cell lung cancer and underwent curative surgery. Having surgery with curative intent, the donors were patients newly diagnosed with non-small cell lung cancer.

Sequencing was performed on lung tumor tissue. V gene TRBV11-1 combines with J gene TRBJ1-1; a possible D gene is TRBD1 (6 bases). The TCR originated in a man between 35 and 55 years old with non-small cell lung cancer. CDR3 in DNA: TGTGCCAGCAGCTTAGTCCCCGGACAGCCTGAAGCTTTCTTT. This sequence encodes CASSLVPGQPEAFF.